Shown below are 17 T cell receptor beta chains from a single sample sequenced in a study of cytotoxic CD8 clonotypes in ibrutinib-treated CLL (dated by TCRdb to 2020 to 2022). The library was made by the immunoSEQ multiplex PCR assay. TCRdb took over this immuneACCESS table, retaining in-frame rearrangements with V and J assigned. Such tables are incomplete; in checked studies, under half of the missing clones stem from an unresolved V gene, and the remainder is unexplained. The sample has 250,000 to 350,000 clones on record, roughly three quarters of them singletons. The biggest ten clones account for 5.6% of the sample. The sample's time point label is to be understood as: progressive disease on ibrutinib. Source: PBMCs, taken at disease progression, from a patient treated with ibrutinib. The receptor set was obtained from a human donor with chronic lymphocytic leukemia.

The chain is built from TRBV9 and TRBJ2-3, with D possibly matching TRBD1 (6 bases). CDR3 length: 14 amino acids. Germline-derived CDR1 and CDR2 are SGDLS and YYNGEE. V lost 6 bases and J 4 bases, leaving 15 bases between the germline ends. The CDR3 region has the DNA TGTGCCAGCACGGGGACAAGCCTCGCAGATACGCAGTATTTT. Translating it yields CASTGTSLADTQYF.

V is TRBV2 and J is TRBJ1-2, with 9 bases that match TRBD1. From germline, CDR1 is SNHLY and CDR2 FYNNEI. The J segment lost 3 bases and the V segment lost 3 bases, leaving 5 bases of the junction unmatched. This CDR3 comprises 15 residues. In nucleotides, the CDR3 is TGTGCCAGCAGTGACGGACAGGGGAAGGACTATGGCTACACCTTC. The encoded protein is CASSDGQGKDYGYTF.

This clone was found a few times. This rearrangement joins TRBV27 to TRBJ2-2; perhaps TRBD1 as D (6 bases). The CDR3 sequence is 14 residues long. The V end lost 5 bases, the J end lost 6 bases, and 13 bases lay between the germline ends. Germline assignment: CDR1 MNHEY and CDR2 SMNVEV (reference sequence). The CDR3 spells CASSTTGSAGELFF. CDR3 nucleotide sequence: TGTGCCAGCAGTACCACAGGGTCGGCCGGGGAGCTGTTTTTT.

This chain links TRBV2 with TRBJ2-5; D unclear. Per germline, CDR1 SNHLY and CDR2 FYNNEI. The ends were cut back, 4 bases at V and 2 bases at J, with 14 bases in the middle. The CDR3 loop spans 15 amino acids. The CDR3 here is CASSGALDPQETQYF. The CDR3 DNA reads TGTGCCAGCAGTGGGGCACTCGATCCACAAGAGACCCAGTACTTC.

The chain joins TRBV6-6 to TRBJ1-6; the match to TRBD1 covers 8 bases. This CDR3 comprises 15 residues. The germline CDR1 and CDR2 sequences are MNHNY and SVGAGI (reference sequence). Unmatched junction bases numbered 7, after V lost 2 bases and J lost 10 bases. CDR3 region: CASSYGQGFHSPLHF. The CDR3 DNA sequence: TGTGCCAGCAGTTACGGACAGGGTTTCCACTCACCCCTCCACTTT.

J is TRBJ2-1 and V is TRBV7-8; the match to TRBD1 covers 8 bases. The germline gives CDR1 SGHVS, CDR2 FQNEAQ. The CDR3 contains 16 residues. V was clipped by 4 bases and J by 8 bases; unmatched bases: 13. The CDR3, as DNA: TGTGCCAGCAGCTCAACGGACAGGGCTGGGTTCCATGAGCAGTTCTTC. This codes for CASSSTDRAGFHEQFF.

The chain couples TRBV4-1 to TRBJ2-5; D gene uncertain. The V end lost 1 base, the J end lost 4 bases, and 13 bases lay between the germline ends. The CDR3 runs to 15 residues. In germline, CDR1 is MGHRA, CDR2 YSYEKL. CDR3 sequence reads: CASSQVSLAVETQYF. As DNA, the CDR3 is TGCGCCAGCAGCCAAGTGTCCCTGGCGGTAGAGACCCAGTACTTC.

This sequence joins TRBV5-6 and TRBJ1-2; maybe TRBD1 (5 bases). This CDR3 is built from 14 residues. Trimming took 1 base from V and 7 from J, leaving 14 bases between them. Looked up from germline, CDR1 is SGHDT and CDR2 is YYEEEE. The CDR3: CASSLPGPSGGYTF. In nucleotides, the CDR3 is TGTGCCAGCAGCTTGCCAGGGCCATCCGGTGGCTACACCTTC.

The chain carries TRBV5-4 and TRBJ2-5; a possible D gene is TRBD2 (5 bases). From germline, CDR1 is SGHNT and CDR2 YYREEE (reference sequence). Trimming cost V 4 bases and J 0 bases, with 13 bases left between them. CDR3 length equals 15 residues. The CDR3 reads CASSPWRTYQETQYF. Written as DNA, the CDR3 is TGTGCCAGCAGCCCCTGGAGGACGTACCAAGAGACCCAGTACTTC.

The chain employs TRBV28 and TRBJ2-3; the D gene is possibly TRBD2 (6 bases). Germline V gene lookup returns CDR1 MDHEN and CDR2 SYDVKM. The CDR3 spans 14 residues. V dropped 7 bases and J dropped 6 bases, with 17 bases sitting between them. The CDR3 DNA sequence: TGTGCCAGCAATCCCCGGGGGTTTGTGGATACGCAGTATTTT. This translates into CASNPRGFVDTQYF.

V gene TRBV5-4 combines with J gene TRBJ2-7, with 10 bases identical to TRBD1. The germline V gene encodes CDR1 SGHNT and CDR2 YYREEE (reference sequence). The CDR3 runs to 15 residues. The V gene end was trimmed by 2 bases and the J gene end by 3 bases; junction bases not matched to a gene: 5. CDR3 sequence (DNA): TGTGCCAGCAGCTTCACCGGGACAGGGGACTACGAGCAGTACTTC. Translation gives CASSFTGTGDYEQYF.

This rearrangement joins TRBV20-1 to TRBJ2-3; D is ambiguous. This CDR3 spans 11 amino acids. V gave up 3 bases and J gave up 10 bases, with 11 bases separating them. In germline, CDR1 is DFQATT, CDR2 SNEGSKA (reference sequence). CDR3 DNA: TGCAGTGCTAGGGTAGAAATGCCGCAGTATTTT. Translation gives CSARVEMPQYF.

The chain employs TRBV11-1 and TRBJ1-1; maybe TRBD1 (5 bases). Per the germline V gene, CDR1 is SGHAT and CDR2 is FQDESV (reference sequence). The CDR3 is 15 residues long. Trimming stripped 1 base from V and 0 bases from J, with 9 bases between. CDR3 sequence reads: CASSLGDSMNTEAFF. The DNA for the CDR3 is TGTGCCAGCAGCTTAGGCGACAGCATGAACACTGAAGCTTTCTTT.

The CDR3 here is CASSFPGQRGYGYTF. In DNA form, the CDR3 reads TGTGCCAGCAGCTTCCCCGGACAGCGGGGCTATGGCTACACCTTC. The chain couples TRBV5-4 to TRBJ1-2; tentative D call: TRBD1 (6 bases). Germline values: CDR1 SGHNT, CDR2 YYREEE (reference sequence). The germline V and J ends were trimmed by 2 bases and 4 bases, with 15 bases remaining between them. This CDR3 region has 15 residues.

V gene TRBV5-5 combines with J gene TRBJ2-7; the D is unclear. In germline, CDR1 is SGHKS, CDR2 YYEKEE (reference sequence). Deletions cut 1 base from V and 4 bases from J, with 18 bases between. The CDR3 totals 16 residues. DNA for the CDR3: TGTGCCAGCAGCTTGCATGTGGACCCCGGGCCGTACGAGCAGTACTTC. Its protein product is CASSLHVDPGPYEQYF.

The chain carries TRBV20-1 and TRBJ2-3; D is unresolved. The CDR3 is 11 residues long. Trimming left V 6 bases short and J 5 bases short, with 9 bases between. Germline V gives CDR1 DFQATT, CDR2 SNEGSKA (reference sequence). The CDR3 spells CSARRLDTQYF. The CDR3 DNA sequence: TGCAGTGCCCGTCGGTTAGATACGCAGTATTTT.

The chain links TRBV15 to TRBJ1-2; 10 bases are a match to TRBD1. The germline V gene encodes CDR1 LNHNV and CDR2 YYDKDF (reference sequence). V dropped 5 bases and J dropped 6; count of bases not matched to a gene: 9. This CDR3 comprises 15 residues. The CDR3 bases are TGTGCCACCAGCCGATCGGACAGGGGGGAGAATGGCTACACCTTC. Residues: CATSRSDRGENGYTF.